This T cell receptor (beta chain) was observed in a study of regulatory T cells in long-lasting Graves disease. Germline CDR1 and CDR2: MDHEN and SYDVKM. The V gene lost 6 bases and the J gene lost 7 bases, with 10 bases spanning the gap. This CDR3 has 12 residues. Time point: newly diagnosed GD, antithyroid drugs for less than 3 months. Scientists built the TCR library using RNA that was extracted from PBMCs. To make TCR beta libraries, researchers used iRepertoire HTBI primers and Arm-PCR of CDR3 regions. One entry per CDR3 protein results from TCRdb running MiXCR on the multiplex PCR reads. The sample shows approximately 470,000 distinct CDR3 sequences, roughly 17% of them seen only once. These same records also appear under a second study, on T cells in Graves' hyperthyroidism and ophthalmopathy.

Sample: peripheral blood mononuclear cells (PBMCs), taken at new diagnosis, from a patient treated with antithyroid drugs. The V and J genes are TRBV28 and TRBJ2-1; possibly TRBD2 for D (6 bases). This TCR was sampled from a man aged 35-49 years with Graves disease. The CDR3 DNA is TGTGCCAGCAGGACGACTAGGAATGAGCAGTTCTTC. Encoded protein: CASRTTRNEQFF.